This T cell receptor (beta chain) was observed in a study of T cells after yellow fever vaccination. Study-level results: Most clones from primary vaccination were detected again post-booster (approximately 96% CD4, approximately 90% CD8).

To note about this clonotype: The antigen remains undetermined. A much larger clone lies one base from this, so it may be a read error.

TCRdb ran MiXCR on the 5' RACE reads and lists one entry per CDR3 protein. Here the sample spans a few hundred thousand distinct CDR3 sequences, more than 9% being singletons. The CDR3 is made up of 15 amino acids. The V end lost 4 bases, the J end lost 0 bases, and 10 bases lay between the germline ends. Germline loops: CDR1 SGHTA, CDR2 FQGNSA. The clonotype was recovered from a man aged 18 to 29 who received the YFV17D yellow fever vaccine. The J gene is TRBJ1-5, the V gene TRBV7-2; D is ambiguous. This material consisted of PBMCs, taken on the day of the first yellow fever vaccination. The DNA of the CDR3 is TGTGCCAGCAGCTCCGGCATTCATAGCAATCAGCCCCAGCATTTT. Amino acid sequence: CASSSGIHSNQPQHF. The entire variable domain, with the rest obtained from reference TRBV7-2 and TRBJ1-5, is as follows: GAGVSQSPSNKVTEKGKDVELRCDPISGHTALYWYRQSLGQGLEFLIYFQGNSAPDKSGLPSDRFSAERTGGSVSTLTIQRTQQEDSAVYLCASSSGIHSNQPQHFGDGTRLSIL.